One and the same sample provided the 5 T cell receptor beta chains below, sequenced in a study of T cell changes during pregnancy in multiple sclerosis. Sequencing used immunoSEQ multiplex PCR; TCRdb keeps in-frame clones, though not all of them. The repertoire holds about 34,000 clones, with about 87% as singletons. Sample: CD8+ T cells from peripheral blood mononuclear cells, taken in the third trimester of pregnancy. These TCRs come from a female donor with multiple sclerosis, enrolled in a pregnancy study.

The genes are TRBV4-1 and TRBJ1-1, with a weak D call TRBD1 (5 bases). This CDR3 contains 15 residues. CDR1 and CDR2 from the germline V gene are MGHRA and YSYEKL. Trimming removed 0 bases from V and 0 bases from J, with 8 bases in between. CDR3 sequence: CASSQDSRVNTEAFF. The CDR3 bases are TGCGCCAGCAGCCAAGATTCCAGGGTGAACACTGAAGCTTTCTTT.

The chain links TRBV14 to TRBJ1-1; D remains unclear. CDR1 is SGHDN and CDR2 is FVKESK in the germline V gene. V was cut by 4 bases and J by 3 bases, with 18 bases left in between. The CDR3 runs 16 residues. The CDR3: CASSLLEGIGDTEAFF. The CDR3 coding sequence is TGTGCCAGCAGCCTTTTGGAGGGTATTGGGGACACTGAAGCTTTCTTT.

This rearrangement joins TRBV2 to TRBJ2-7, with 11 nucleotides matching TRBD2. The CDR3 consists of 14 residues. V shed 7 bases and J 3 bases; nucleotides not matched to a gene: 5. CDR1 is SNHLY and CDR2 is FYNNEI in the germline V gene. DNA for the CDR3: TGTGCCAGCAAGGAACTAGCGGGGGACTACGAGCAGTACTTC. This translates into CASKELAGDYEQYF.

This chain links TRBV6-5 with TRBJ2-3, with unresolved D. The CDR3 loop spans 11 amino acids. CDR1 and CDR2 (germline): MNHEY, SVGAGI. V was clipped by 6 bases and J by 6 bases, with 7 bases between them. The DNA for the CDR3 is TGTGCCAGCAGCTACGAGGATACGCAGTATTTT. It codes for CASSYEDTQYF.

The chain couples TRBV7-8 to TRBJ2-7; D may be TRBD1 (5 bases). Trimming removed 5 bases at V and 2 bases at J, with 19 bases between. Per the germline V gene, CDR1 is SGHVS and CDR2 is FQNEAQ. The CDR3 consists of 16 residues. CDR3: CASSGKVGQVTYEQYF. CDR3 in DNA: TGTGCCAGCAGCGGGAAGGTGGGGCAGGTAACCTACGAGCAGTACTTC.